This T cell receptor beta chain originates from a study of blood T cells in healthy people across ages. Study-wide findings and caveats: The diversity estimates, figures obtained from one million T cells, were considered underestimates.

The CDR3 spans 14 residues. With 6 bases removed from V and 5 bases from J, the gap between germline ends came to 17 bases. Germline lookup yields CDR1 MNHNS and CDR2 SASEGT. A remark on this clonotype: Its antigen is not identified.

Together with a sample-barcoded 5' primer, a J-beta primer mix was included in a second PCR lasting about 7 to 11 cycles. TCRdb analysed the 5' RACE reads with MiXCR anew, one entry per CDR3 protein. The sample consists of 1.5 million to 2 million distinct CDR3 sequences, roughly two fifths of them appearing once. The source is a human donor in good health. This sequence joins TRBV6-1 and TRBJ2-7; D perhaps matches TRBD1 (6 bases). Sequencing was performed on blood. CDR3 amino acids: CASRDSGARDEQYF. Written as DNA, the CDR3 is TGTGCCAGCAGGGACAGTGGGGCACGGGACGAGCAGTACTTC.